This record covers a single T cell receptor (beta chain). Unique molecular identifiers were built into the TCRbeta library. TCRdb fed the PCR reads into MiXCR, producing one record per CDR3 protein. The sample has 440,000 or so distinct CDR3 sequences; 11% are singletons. This entry comes from a study of T-cell reconstitution after alpha-beta-depleted transplantation in children. The CDR3 length is 14 residues. The V gene lost 5 bases and the J gene lost 0 bases, with 10 bases spanning the gap. CDR1 and CDR2 from the germline V gene are PRHDT and FYEKMQ (reference sequence). The specimen comprised PBMCs from the stem cell graft donor, sampled from the stem cell graft. The clonotype comes from a human donor who donated a stem cell graft to a child with acute myeloid leukemia. The chain joins TRBV13 to TRBJ1-1; no definite D call. CDR3 sequence (DNA): TGTGCCAGCAGCCGGGGAGATATGAACACTGAAGCTTTCTTT. Translated: CASSRGDMNTEAFF.